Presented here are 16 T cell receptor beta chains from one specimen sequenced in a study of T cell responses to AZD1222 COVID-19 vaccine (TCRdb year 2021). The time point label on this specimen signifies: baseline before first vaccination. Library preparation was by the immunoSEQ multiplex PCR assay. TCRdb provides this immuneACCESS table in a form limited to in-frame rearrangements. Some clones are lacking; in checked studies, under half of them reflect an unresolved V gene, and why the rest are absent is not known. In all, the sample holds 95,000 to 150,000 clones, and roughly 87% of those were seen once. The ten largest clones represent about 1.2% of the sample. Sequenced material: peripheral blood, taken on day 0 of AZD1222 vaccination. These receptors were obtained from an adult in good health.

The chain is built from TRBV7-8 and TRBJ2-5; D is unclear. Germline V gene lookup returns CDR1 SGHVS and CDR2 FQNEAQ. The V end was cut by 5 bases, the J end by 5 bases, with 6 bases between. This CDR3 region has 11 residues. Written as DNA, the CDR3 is TGTGCCAGCAGCCAAAGCGAGACCCAGTACTTC. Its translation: CASSQSETQYF.

The CDR3: CASRSHGVEAFF. The CDR3 DNA sequence: TGTGCCAGCAGGTCCCACGGTGTTGAAGCTTTCTTT. The rearrangement links TRBV12-3 or TRBV12-4 to TRBJ1-1; D is unresolved. Deletions cut 6 bases from V and 7 bases from J, with 12 bases between. The CDR3 is 12 amino acids.

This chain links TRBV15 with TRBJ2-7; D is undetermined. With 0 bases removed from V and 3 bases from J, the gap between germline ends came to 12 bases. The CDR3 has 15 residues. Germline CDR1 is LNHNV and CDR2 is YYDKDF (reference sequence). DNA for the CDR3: TGTGCCACCAGCAGAGAGTTGGTAGGGCTCTACGAGCAGTACTTC. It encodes CATSRELVGLYEQYF.

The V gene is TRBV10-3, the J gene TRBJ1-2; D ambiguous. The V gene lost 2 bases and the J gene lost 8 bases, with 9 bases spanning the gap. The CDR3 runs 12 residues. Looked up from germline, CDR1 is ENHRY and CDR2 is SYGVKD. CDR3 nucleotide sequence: TGTGCCATCAGTGAGACCGCTTCGGGCTACACCTTC. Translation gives CAISETASGYTF.

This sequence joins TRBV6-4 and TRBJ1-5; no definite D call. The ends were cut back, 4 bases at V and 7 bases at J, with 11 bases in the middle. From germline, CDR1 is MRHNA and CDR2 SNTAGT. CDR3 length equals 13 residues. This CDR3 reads CASSADRGQPQHF. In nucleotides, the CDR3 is TGTGCCAGCAGTGCGGATCGGGGACAGCCCCAGCATTTT.

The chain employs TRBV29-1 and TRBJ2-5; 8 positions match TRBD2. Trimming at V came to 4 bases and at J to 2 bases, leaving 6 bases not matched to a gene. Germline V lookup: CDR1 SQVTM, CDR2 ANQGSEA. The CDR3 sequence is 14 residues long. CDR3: CSVARGGGQETQYF. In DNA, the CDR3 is TGCAGCGTTGCCCGGGGGGGTGGTCAAGAGACCCAGTACTTC.

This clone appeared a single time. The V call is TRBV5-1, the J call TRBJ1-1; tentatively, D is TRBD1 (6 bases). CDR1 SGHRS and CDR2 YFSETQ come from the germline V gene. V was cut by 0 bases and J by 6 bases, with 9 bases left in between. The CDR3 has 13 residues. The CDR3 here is CASSLVGAAEAFF. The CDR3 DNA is TGCGCCAGCAGCTTGGTGGGGGCAGCTGAAGCTTTCTTT.

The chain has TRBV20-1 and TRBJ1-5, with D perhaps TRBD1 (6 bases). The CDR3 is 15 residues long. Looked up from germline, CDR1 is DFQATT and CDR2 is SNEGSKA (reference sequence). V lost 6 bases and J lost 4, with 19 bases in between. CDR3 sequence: CSASQVRGRNQPQHF. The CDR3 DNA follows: TGCAGTGCCAGTCAAGTCAGGGGAAGGAATCAGCCCCAGCATTTT.

The CDR3, as DNA: TGTGCCAGCGATAGGGGAACTGAAGCTTTCTTT. Residues: CASDRGTEAFF. The chain couples TRBV7-9 to TRBJ1-1; the D gene is possibly TRBD1 (5 bases). V was cut by 8 bases and J by 5 bases, with 9 bases left in between. Germline V gene sequence: CDR1 SEHNR, CDR2 FQNEAQ (reference sequence). The CDR3 has 11 amino acids.

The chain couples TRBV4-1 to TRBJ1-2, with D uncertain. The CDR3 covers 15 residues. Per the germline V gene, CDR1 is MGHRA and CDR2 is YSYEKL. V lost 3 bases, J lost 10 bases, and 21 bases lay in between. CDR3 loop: CASSHPAVRKFSYTF. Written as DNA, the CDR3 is TGCGCCAGCAGCCATCCCGCTGTACGAAAGTTCTCCTACACCTTC.

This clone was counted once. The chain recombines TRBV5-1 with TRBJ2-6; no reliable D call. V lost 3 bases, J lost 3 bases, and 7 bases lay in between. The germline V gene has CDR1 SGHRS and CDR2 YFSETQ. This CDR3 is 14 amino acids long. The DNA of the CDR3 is TGCGCCAGCAGCTCTGAAGGTGGGGCCAACGTCCTGACTTTC. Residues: CASSSEGGANVLTF.

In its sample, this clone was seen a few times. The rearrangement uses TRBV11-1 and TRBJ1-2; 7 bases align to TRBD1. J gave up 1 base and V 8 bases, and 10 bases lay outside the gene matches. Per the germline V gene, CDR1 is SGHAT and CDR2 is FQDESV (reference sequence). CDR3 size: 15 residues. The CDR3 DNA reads TGTGCCAGCCGGGACAGAAGTACGAATAACTATGGCTACACCTTC. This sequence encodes CASRDRSTNNYGYTF.

Here the CDR3 reads CASSQDPGRTGNTIYF. CDR3 nucleotides: TGTGCCAGCAGCCAAGACCCGGGGAGGACTGGAAACACCATATATTTT. The rearrangement uses TRBV3-1 (or the pseudogene TRBV3-2) and TRBJ1-3, with D unclear. The CDR3 is 16 amino acids. From germline, CDR1 is LGHDT and CDR2 YNNKEL (reference sequence). The germline V and J ends were trimmed by 0 bases and 2 bases, with 11 bases remaining between them.

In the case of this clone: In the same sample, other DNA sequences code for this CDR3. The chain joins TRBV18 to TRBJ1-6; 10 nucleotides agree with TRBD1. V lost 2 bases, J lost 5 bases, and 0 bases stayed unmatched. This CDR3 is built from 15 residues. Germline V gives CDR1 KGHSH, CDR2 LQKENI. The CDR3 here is CASSPGTGDNSPLHF. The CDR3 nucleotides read TGTGCCAGCTCACCAGGGACAGGGGATAATTCACCCCTCCACTTT. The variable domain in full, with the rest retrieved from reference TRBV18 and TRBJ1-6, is NAGVMQNPRHLVRRRGQEARLRCSPMKGHSHVYWYRQLPEEGLKFMVYLQKENIIDESGMPKERFSAEFPKEGPSILRIQQVVRGDSAAYFCASSPGTGDNSPLHFGNGTRLTVT.

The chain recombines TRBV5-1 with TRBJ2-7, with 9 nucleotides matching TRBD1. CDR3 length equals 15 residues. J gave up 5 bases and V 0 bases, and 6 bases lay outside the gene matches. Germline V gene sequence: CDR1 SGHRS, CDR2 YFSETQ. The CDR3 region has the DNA TGCGCCAGCAGCTTGGCCCGGGACAGGGAACACGAGCAGTACTTC. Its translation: CASSLARDREHEQYF.

CDR3: CASSGAGGPLQFF. The CDR3 bases are TGTGCCAGCAGCGGGGCGGGGGGCCCTTTGCAGTTCTTC. The V gene is TRBV11-3, the J gene TRBJ2-1, with 8 bases lining up with TRBD2. J lost 12 bases, V lost 5 bases, and 9 bases had no gene match. The CDR3 loop spans 13 amino acids. Per the germline V gene, CDR1 is SGHNT and CDR2 is YENEEA.